This note documents a single TCR beta chain sequence. V lost 6 bases and J lost 7, with 15 bases in between. Germline CDR1 is SQVTM and CDR2 is ANQGSEA. The CDR3 consists of 12 residues. Every participant gave one or more pre-ART and two or more post-ART PBMC samples. Cryopreserved PBMC samples of roughly 0.9-10 million cells were used for DNA extraction. This entry belongs to a study of long-term antiretroviral therapy in people with HIV. The run of the v3.0 immunoSEQ assay was at survey level. Sequencing set out to capture roughly 40,000-50,000 T-cell genomes per sample. Libraries were prepared by immunoSEQ multiplex PCR; TCRdb keeps only in-frame clonotypes and omits some of them. The sample includes under 20,000 clones, 60% to 80% of them seen just once.

Here the sequenced sample was unsorted PBMCs, taken 2.3 years after starting antiretroviral therapy. The sequence came from a woman in her forties with HIV. This chain joins TRBV29-1 and TRBJ1-2, with D unresolved. This CDR3 reads CSVTLGVLGYTF. CDR3 DNA: TGCAGCGTAACCCTAGGTGTCCTTGGCTACACCTTC.